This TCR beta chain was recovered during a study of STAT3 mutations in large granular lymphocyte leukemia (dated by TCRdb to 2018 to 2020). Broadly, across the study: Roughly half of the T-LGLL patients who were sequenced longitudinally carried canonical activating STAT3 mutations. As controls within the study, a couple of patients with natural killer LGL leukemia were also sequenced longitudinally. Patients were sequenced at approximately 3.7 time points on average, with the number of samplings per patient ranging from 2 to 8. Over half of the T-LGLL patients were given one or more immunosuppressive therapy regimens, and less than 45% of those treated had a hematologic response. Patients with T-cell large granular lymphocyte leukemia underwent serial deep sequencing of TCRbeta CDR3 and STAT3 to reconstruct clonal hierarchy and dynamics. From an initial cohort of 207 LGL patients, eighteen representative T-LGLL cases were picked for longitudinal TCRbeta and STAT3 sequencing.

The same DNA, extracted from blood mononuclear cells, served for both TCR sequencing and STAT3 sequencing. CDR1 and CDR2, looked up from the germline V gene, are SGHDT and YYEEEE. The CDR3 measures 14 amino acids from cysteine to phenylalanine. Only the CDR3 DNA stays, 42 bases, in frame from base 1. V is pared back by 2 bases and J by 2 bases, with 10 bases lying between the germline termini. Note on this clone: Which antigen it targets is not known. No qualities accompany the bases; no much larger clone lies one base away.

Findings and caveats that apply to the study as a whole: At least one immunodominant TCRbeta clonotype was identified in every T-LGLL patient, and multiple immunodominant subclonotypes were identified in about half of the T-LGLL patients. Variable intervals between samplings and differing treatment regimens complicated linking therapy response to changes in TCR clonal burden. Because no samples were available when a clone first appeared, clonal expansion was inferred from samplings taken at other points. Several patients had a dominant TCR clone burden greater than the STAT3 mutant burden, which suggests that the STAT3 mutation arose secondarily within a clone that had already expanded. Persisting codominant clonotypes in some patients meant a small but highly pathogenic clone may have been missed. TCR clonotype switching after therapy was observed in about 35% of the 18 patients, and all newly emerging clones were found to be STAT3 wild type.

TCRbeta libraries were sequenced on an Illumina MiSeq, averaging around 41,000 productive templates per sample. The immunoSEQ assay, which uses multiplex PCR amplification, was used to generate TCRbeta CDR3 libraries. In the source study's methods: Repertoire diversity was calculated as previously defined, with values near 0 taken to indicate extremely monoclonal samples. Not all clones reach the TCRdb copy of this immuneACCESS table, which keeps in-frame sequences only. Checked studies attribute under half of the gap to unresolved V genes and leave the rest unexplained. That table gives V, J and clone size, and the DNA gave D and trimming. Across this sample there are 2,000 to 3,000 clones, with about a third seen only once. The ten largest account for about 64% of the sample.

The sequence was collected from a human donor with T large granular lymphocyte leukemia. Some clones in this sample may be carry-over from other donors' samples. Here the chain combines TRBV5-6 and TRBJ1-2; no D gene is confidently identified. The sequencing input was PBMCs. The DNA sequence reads TGTGCCAGCAGCTTAGGTACAAGGAACTATGGCTACACCTTC. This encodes CASSLGTRNYGYTF.